Each of the 5 T cell receptor beta chains below was sequenced from the same sample in a study of T-cell memory formation after mild COVID-19. TCRdb re-called the 5' RACE reads with MiXCR, one entry per CDR3 protein. The sample has about 200,000 distinct CDR3 sequences; around 9.5% are singletons. The material sequenced was PBMCs or a T cell subset sorted from them (not recorded which). The receptors were gathered from a man in his late teens or twenties who had mild COVID-19 (a few samples of this study predate the infection). Cell type and time point are not known.

This clonotype was recorded many times. The chain carries TRBV15 and TRBJ1-1; 7 bases are shared with TRBD1. Germline loops: CDR1 LNHNV, CDR2 YYDKDF (reference sequence). Trimming cost V 5 bases and J 5 bases; bases outside gene matches: 5. This CDR3 is built from 13 residues. CDR3 coding DNA: TGTGCCACCAGCGTGGGACAGAGTACTGAAGCTTTCTTT. Its translation is CATSVGQSTEAFF.

In the case of this clonotype: The CDR3 end shows no conserved phenylalanine or tryptophan, and so a read error is likely. Because the CDR3's place on the DNA is in doubt, the DNA is left out and the CDR3 is given as listed by TCRdb. The chain has TRBV3-2 and TRBJ2-2. TRBV3-2 is a pseudogene locus. The CDR3 adds up to 16 amino acids, both ends counted. The CDR3 is CASSQQGVENTGELFL.

This clonotype was detected a few times. This chain links TRBV5-1 with TRBJ2-5, with 7 bases matching TRBD2. V lost 0 bases to trimming and J lost 4 bases; unmatched junction nucleotides: 3. The CDR3 sequence is 14 residues long. Germline loops: CDR1 SGHRS, CDR2 YFSETQ. The CDR3 region is CASSLAVAGETQYF. Written as DNA, the CDR3 is TGCGCCAGCAGCTTGGCGGTAGCGGGAGAGACCCAGTACTTC.

This clonotype has just a few counts. The chain combines TRBV6-5 with TRBJ1-5; a weak D match, TRBD1 (6 bases). CDR1 is MNHEY, CDR2 SVGAGI, per germline. The length of the CDR3 is 14 residues. The ends were cut back, 4 bases at V and 5 bases at J, with 12 bases in the middle. This CDR3 is CASSLRGAHQPQHF. The CDR3 DNA follows: TGTGCCAGCAGTTTGAGGGGGGCCCATCAGCCCCAGCATTTT.

The chain employs TRBV3-1 and TRBJ2-2; TRBD1 matches 9 bases. The germline V gene encodes CDR1 LGHDT and CDR2 YNNKEL (reference sequence). CDR3 size: 18 residues. The V gene end was trimmed by 3 bases and the J gene end by 1 base; junction bases not matched to a gene: 9. CDR3 loop: CASSHRTGALLNTGELFF. The CDR3 DNA sequence: TGTGCCAGCAGCCATAGGACAGGGGCCCTTTTGAACACCGGGGAGCTGTTTTTT. Drawing the rest from reference TRBV3-1 and TRBJ2-2, the complete variable domain is DTAVSQTPKYLVTQMGNDKSIKCEQNLGHDTMYWYKQDSKKFLKIMFSYNNKELIINETVPNRFSPKSPDKAHLNLHINSLELGDSAVYFCASSHRTGALLNTGELFFGEGSRLTVL.